This TCR beta chain was found in a study of CD8 T cells in ankylosing spondylitis. Study-level points and caveats: A CD8+ phenotype characterized the disease-linked clones, which were relatively rare in peripheral blood.

This clonotype showed up many times. Its antigen is still unknown. The CDR3 length is 13 residues. V lost 7 bases, J lost 7 bases, and 8 bases stayed unmatched. CDR1 and CDR2 from the germline V gene are MDHEN and SYDVKM. TCRdb processed the 5' RACE reads anew with MiXCR; each CDR3 protein has one entry. There are more than 100,000 distinct CDR3 sequences in the sample; over 9.5% occur only once, and about 4% lies in the top ten. The V gene is TRBV28, the J gene TRBJ2-7; 9 bases are shared with TRBD2. The sequenced sample was blood, either unsorted or a sorted T cell fraction (not recorded which). The source of this sequence is a female donor with ankylosing spondylitis or in good health (not recorded which). CDR3 sequence: CASIAGGAKEQYF. The DNA for the CDR3 is TGTGCCAGCATCGCGGGAGGGGCAAAGGAGCAGTACTTC.